This TCR beta chain was recorded in a study of beta chain features in type 1 diabetes. TCRB transcripts that were expressed got sequenced, as all of the isolated RNA had been reverse transcribed. Assay used: immunoSEQ multiplex PCR; TCRdb lists only in-frame clones, some missing. The top ten clones hold roughly 0.6% of a sample with 150,000 to 200,000 clones, less than 15% of them seen once. About 110 mL of blood, on average, came from one heparinised draw per donor. CD45RO/CCR7/CD25/CD127/CD95/CD27 sorting isolated CD4+ naive, central memory, regulatory and stem cell-like memory cells. This clone has a handful of counts. Material for sequencing was central memory CD4+ T cells from blood. The source is a woman aged 18-29 years in good health.

CDR3 sequence (DNA): TGTGCCAGCAGCCCCGACAGAAACTATGGCTACACCTTC. Encoded protein: CASSPDRNYGYTF. This rearrangement joins TRBV7-6 to TRBJ1-2, with D possibly being TRBD1 (5 bases). The germline V and J ends were trimmed by 5 bases and 2 bases, with 9 bases remaining between them. Germline CDR1 SGHVS, CDR2 FNYEAQ. The CDR3 runs 13 residues.